This T cell receptor (beta chain) is drawn from a study of response to subunit inactivated influenza vaccine. In TCRdb, the RT-PCR reads were re-called with MiXCR into one record per CDR3 protein. The table has hundreds of thousands of distinct CDR3 sequences, roughly 27% seen once. General study results and limits: It was the authors' suggestion that each seasonal influenza vaccination recruits few new T cells.

This clonotype was seen a single time. Its antigen is as yet unknown. CDR1 is SGDLS and CDR2 is YYNGEE in the germline V gene. Between the trimmed V and J ends, which lost 3 bases and 1 base, there was a span of 13 bases. The length of the CDR3 is 15 residues. Material: CD4+ T cells sorted from PBMCs, obtained roughly 5 days after vaccination. The V and J genes are TRBV9 and TRBJ2-5; tentatively, D is TRBD1 (6 bases). The source is a man aged 45-60 years who received an inactivated influenza vaccine. This CDR3 reads CASSAGEGVQETQYF. CDR3 nucleotides: TGTGCCAGCAGCGCCGGAGAGGGGGTCCAAGAGACCCAGTACTTC.